This T cell receptor (beta chain) was found in a study of blood T cells in healthy people across ages. Study-wide points: When set beside aged donors, long-lived donors presented more naive CD4+ cells and higher diversity.

This clonotype was seen just once. Its cognate antigen is unknown. The use of a sample-barcoded 5' primer and a J-beta primer mix characterized a second PCR of roughly 7 to 12 cycles. Every sample gave at least 2.5 million paired-end reads containing CDR3. Each CDR3 protein gets one entry after TCRdb re-called the 5' RACE reads with MiXCR. The sample holds about 1.4 million distinct CDR3 sequences, approximately 60% seen once. Whenever a sample was processed, at least 6.5 million PBMCs were isolated. Germline loops: CDR1 DFQATT, CDR2 SNEGSKA (reference sequence). J gave up 0 bases and V 3 bases, and 7 bases lay outside the gene matches. CDR3 length: 18 amino acids.

The chain recombines TRBV20-1 with TRBJ2-3, with 15 nucleotides matching TRBD2. The clonotype was recovered from a man in his late teens or twenties in good health. Material for sequencing was blood. CDR3 in amino acids: CSASYGLAGGLSTDTQYF. CDR3 nucleotide sequence: TGCAGTGCTAGCTACGGACTAGCGGGAGGGCTTAGCACAGATACGCAGTATTTT.